A selection of T cell receptor beta chains follows, all from one sample in a study of T cells in Graves' hyperthyroidism and ophthalmopathy. TCRdb used MiXCR to reprocess the multiplex PCR reads, holding one entry per CDR3 protein. The repertoire includes some 620,000 distinct CDR3 sequences, around 16% of them detected once, and around 4% sits in the top ten. Source material: blood. The source of these receptors is a woman in her 30s with Graves' hyperthyroidism. CDR3s include the opening cysteine and the closing phenylalanine or tryptophan. The D gene is left open where the match is weak. Rows give clone size only sometimes, using once, few, many, or a class for an expanded clone.

clone_size j_call v_call d_call cdr3_nt cdr3_aa
many TRBJ1-6 TRBV18 - TGTGCCAGCTCACCCTCAGGGAGTGGTTCACCCCTCCACTTT CASSPSGSGSPLHF
- TRBJ2-2 TRBV7-2 TRBD2 TGTGCCAGCAGCACTAGCGGGACGGGAACCGGGGAGCTGTTTTTT CASSTSGTGTGELFF
few TRBJ2-7 TRBV4-1 - TGCGCCAGCAGCCAAGGGAGTGCCAGGGGCTTCGTCGAGCAGTACTTC CASSQGSARGFVEQYF
- TRBJ2-7 TRBV6-1 TRBD1 TGTGCCAGCTCACCGGGACAGGGCTTAGGCGAGCAGTACTTC CASSPGQGLGEQYF
- TRBJ2-7 TRBV19 TRBD1 TGTGCCACCGGGACAGGGAGCCTTTACGAGCAGTACTTC CATGTGSLYEQYF
few TRBJ1-2 TRBV19 TRBD1 TGTGCCAGTAGTCCTCAGCTGACAGGGGGCCATGGCTACACCTTC CASSPQLTGGHGYTF
many TRBJ2-2 TRBV2 TRBD1 TGTGCCAGCAAGTCAGACAGGGTAAACACCGGGGAGCTGTTTTTT CASKSDRVNTGELFF
few TRBJ2-3 TRBV12-5 - TGTGCTAGTGGTTTCTGGGGGGCCTTAGATACGCAGTATTTT CASGFWGALDTQYF
many TRBJ1-1 TRBV27 - TGTGCCAGCAGTCCCCCACAGGGTATGGTCTCTGAAGCTTTCTTT CASSPPQGMVSEAFF
many TRBJ1-5 TRBV28 TRBD1 TGTGCCAGCAGGTACGGGACAGGGAGGCAGCCCCAGCATTTT CASRYGTGRQPQHF
many TRBJ2-7 TRBV15 - TGTGCCACCAGCAGGGGGGACGGCTACTACGAGCAGTACTTC CATSRGDGYYEQYF
- TRBJ2-5 TRBV4-1 - TGCGCCAGCAGCCAAGATGGTCAGGGCCGACAAGAGACCCAGTACTTC CASSQDGQGRQETQYF
few TRBJ1-6 TRBV14 - TGTGCCAGCAGCCAAGAAACCTCCTATAATTCACCCCTCCACTTT CASSQETSYNSPLHF
many TRBJ2-7 TRBV6-1 TRBD1 TGTGCCAGCAGCTTCTCGGGACAGGGCTCCTACGAGCAGTACTTC CASSFSGQGSYEQYF
once TRBJ1-2 TRBV9 - TGTGCCAGCAGCGTAGTTGAAAGGACAGATAACTATGGCTACACCTTC CASSVVERTDNYGYTF
- TRBJ1-2 TRBV3-1 - TGTGTCAGCAGCCAAGAAGGTACAGGGAACTATGGCTACACCTTC CVSSQEGTGNYGYTF
many TRBJ2-7 TRBV11-1 - TGTGCCAGCAGCTTCGCCAGGGGTCACTACGAGCAGTACTTC CASSFARGHYEQYF
- TRBJ1-4 TRBV4-3 - TGCGCCAGCAGCCAAGACAGGCAGGGTTGGAGTAATGAAAAACTGTTTTTT CASSQDRQGWSNEKLFF
- TRBJ2-7 TRBV11-2 TRBD2 TGTGCCAGCAGCCAATCCGATCTAGCGGGCTTCTACGAGCAGTACTTC CASSQSDLAGFYEQYF
- TRBJ1-4 TRBV7-9 TRBD1 TGTGCCAGCAGCTCGGACAGGTGGGGTGAAAAACTGTTTTTT CASSSDRWGEKLFF
- TRBJ2-1 TRBV5-4 TRBD2 TGCGCCAGCAGCCAAGAAGGCGGGGGCTACAATGAGCAGTTCTTC CASSQEGGGYNEQFF
many TRBJ2-7 TRBV27 - TGTGCCAGCAGTTTATCATGGGGCTACGAGCAGTACTTC CASSLSWGYEQYF
many TRBJ2-1 TRBV28 TRBD1 TGTGCCAGCAGTTCCCCGGGACAGTCCTACAATGAGCAGTTCTTC CASSSPGQSYNEQFF
few TRBJ1-3 TRBV28 - TGTGCCAGCAGTCTCTTCCCCTTCCGGGACGGCCGATTCCAACGCGGAAACACCATATATTTT CASSLFPFRDGRFQRGNTIYF
many TRBJ2-1 TRBV27 TRBD2 TGTGCCAGCAGTTTGGGGGGGACTAACAATGAGCAGTTCTTC CASSLGGTNNEQFF
few TRBJ2-3 TRBV7-9 - TGTGCCAGCAGCTTACTATTACAGGTAGCAAATACGCAGTATTTT CASSLLLQVANTQYF
- TRBJ2-2 TRBV7-6 - TGTGCCAGCAGCTCAGGGACCCCAGGGGTCGGGGAGCTGTTTTTT CASSSGTPGVGELFF
few TRBJ1-5 TRBV20-1 - TGCAGTGCAACAGAGAGAGGGTATCTCAATCAGCCCCAGCATTTT CSATERGYLNQPQHF
once TRBJ2-7 TRBV7-3 TRBD2 TGTGCCAGCAGCTTATTCAGTAAGGTAGCGGGAGGCGGCGAGCAGTACTTC CASSLFSKVAGGGEQYF
many TRBJ2-1 TRBV28 TRBD2 TGTGCCAGCAGTTTAAGGCTAGCGGGTTCCTACAATGAGCAGTTCTTC CASSLRLAGSYNEQFF
- TRBJ2-1 TRBV19 TRBD1 TGTGCCAGTAGTATAGACCCGGACAGGGAGAATGAGCAGTTCTTC CASSIDPDRENEQFF
- TRBJ2-2 TRBV7-9 - TGTGCCAGCAGCCAGGACCGATACACCGGGGAGCTGTTTTTT CASSQDRYTGELFF
many TRBJ1-1 TRBV28 - TGTGCCAGCAGCCTGGGACAACTTGGGACTGAAGCTTTCTTT CASSLGQLGTEAFF
few TRBJ2-7 TRBV3-1 TRBD1 TGTGCCAGCAGCCTTCCGGGACAGGGGGCGCACGAGCAGTACTTC CASSLPGQGAHEQYF
few TRBJ2-3 TRBV7-3 - TGTGCCAGCAGCTTCACACTTTCCACAGATACGCAGTATTTT CASSFTLSTDTQYF
- TRBJ1-5 TRBV6-2/TRBV6-3 - TGTGCCAGCAGTCTGGGGACCCTGGGAGCCCAGCCCCAGCATTTT CASSLGTLGAQPQHF
- TRBJ1-5 TRBV6-1 TRBD1 TGTGCCAGCAGTCCCCAGACAGGGAGTAATCAGCCCCAGCATTTT CASSPQTGSNQPQHF
few TRBJ1-1 TRBV29-1 - TGCAGCGTTGAGGGAGGGATCGGGACCGGGACTGAAGCTTTCTTT CSVEGGIGTGTEAFF
few TRBJ2-7 TRBV18 TRBD2 TGTGCCAGCTCACCCGGGACTAGCGGGGCTGCTAAGGAGTACTTC CASSPGTSGAAKEYF
few TRBJ1-6 TRBV6-5 - TGTGCCAGCAGTTACTCAAAAGGGGGTTCACCCCTCCACTTT CASSYSKGGSPLHF
many TRBJ2-3 TRBV2 TRBD1 TGTGCCAGCAGGGACAGGGCATTAGATACGCAGTATTTT CASRDRALDTQYF
many TRBJ1-5 TRBV3-1 - TGTGCCAGCAGCCAAGTGGAGGGGCCCCAGCATTTT CASSQVEGPQHF
many TRBJ2-3 TRBV28 TRBD2 TGTGCCAGCAGTACGGCGGGACTAGCCCTACTAGATACGCAGTATTTT CASSTAGLALLDTQYF
- TRBJ1-5 TRBV20-1 TRBD1 TGCAGTGCCACAACAGGGGGCGGGCGGCAGCCCCAGCATTTT CSATTGGGRQPQHF
many TRBJ2-7 TRBV28 - TGTGCCAGCAGTTTATCCGCGGGGTCCTACGAGCAGTACTTC CASSLSAGSYEQYF
many TRBJ1-4 TRBV30 - TGTGCCTGGAGTGCCGGTCTTCTTAGCAGTAATGAAAAACTGTTTTTT CAWSAGLLSSNEKLFF
many TRBJ2-3 TRBV7-3 TRBD2 TGTGCCAGCAGCTGGGGACTAGCGGGAGGCACAGATACGCAGTATTTT CASSWGLAGGTDTQYF
- TRBJ2-7 TRBV20-1 - TGCAGTGCTAATCGTGCGGGGGCCGGCTCCTACGAGCAGTACTTC CSANRAGAGSYEQYF
- TRBJ2-3 TRBV13 - TGTGCCAGCAGCTTCGGTTCGGACACAGATACGCAGTATTTT CASSFGSDTDTQYF
- TRBJ2-1 TRBV29-1 - TGCAGCGTTGTTCCGACGACCGACAATGAGCAGTTCTTC CSVVPTTDNEQFF
many TRBJ2-1 TRBV20-1 TRBD2 TGCAGTGCTGGGCGGGGGGGCTACAATGAGCAGTTCTTC CSAGRGGYNEQFF
- TRBJ2-7 TRBV18 - TGTGCCAGCTCACCACCGAGTCCTTCAAGCGCCTACGAGCAGTACTTC CASSPPSPSSAYEQYF
few TRBJ2-7 TRBV11-2 - TGTGCCAGCAGCTACGAGGGTTTAGGCGAGCAGTACTTC CASSYEGLGEQYF
many TRBJ2-3 TRBV30 TRBD2 TGTGCCTGGATAGCAGCGGGAGATACCACAGATACGCAGTATTTT CAWIAAGDTTDTQYF
few TRBJ1-2 TRBV5-5 TRBD1 TGTGCCAGCAGCTTGGAACCGGGACAGGACTATGGCTACACCTTC CASSLEPGQDYGYTF
few TRBJ2-7 TRBV27 - TGTGCCAGCAGTTTCAGGGTCGGCTACGAGCAGTACTTC CASSFRVGYEQYF
- TRBJ1-2 TRBV5-8 - TGTGCCAGCAGCTGGGGGACGGACTATGGCTACACCTTC CASSWGTDYGYTF